This T cell receptor (beta chain) is drawn from a study of graft-versus-host responses after intestinal transplantation. As for the study in general: Once they had received anti-thymocyte globulin induction, all recipients took tacrolimus and steroids for about 3 years. Overall study findings and caveats: Among circulating GvH clones, peak levels were associated with early post-transplant declines in HvG clones.

Clones were read by immunoSEQ multiplex PCR, and TCRdb kept only the in-frame ones, dropping some. The repertoire includes 43,000 or so clones, about 95% of them detected once, and around 1.6% sits in the top ten. Trimming stripped 10 bases from V and 8 bases from J, with 17 bases between. The CDR3 runs to 13 residues. Germline CDR1 and CDR2: ENHRY and SYGVKD. In its sample, this clone was seen a few times. Its antigen is not known. The TCR comes from a human patient who received an intestinal transplant, so some T cells may come from the graft donor. The starting material was PBMCs, obtained approximately 360 days after intestinal transplant. The V and J genes are TRBV10-3 and TRBJ1-4; D not certain. For the CDR3, the DNA is TGTGCCACGAAGCCACTGATAAGCGAAAAACTGTTTTTT. It codes for CATKPLISEKLFF.